This T cell receptor (beta chain) originates from a study of blood T cell repertoires in COVID-19. Overall study context: Samples taken during acute and convalescent COVID-19 were collected in the United States, Italy and Spain.

The CDR3 consists of 15 residues. V lost 4 bases to trimming and J lost 3 bases; unmatched junction nucleotides: 4. In germline, CDR1 is SGHVS, CDR2 FNYEAQ. This table comes from immunoSEQ multiplex PCR, and its TCRdb copy is limited to in-frame clones, with some not included. Of nearly 25,000 clones in the sample, about nine tenths are singletons; the top ten hold roughly a tenth. Sequenced: peripheral blood. The V and J genes are TRBV7-6 and TRBJ2-2; 8 nucleotides align to TRBD2. The sequence derives from a man in his 70s with acute or convalescent COVID-19. The DNA of the CDR3 is TGTGCCAGCAGCTCTAGAGCGGGGGACACCGGGGAGCTGTTTTTT. Its translation is CASSSRAGDTGELFF.